This is a list of T cell receptor beta chains from one sample in a study of graft-versus-host responses after intestinal transplantation. The method was immunoSEQ multiplex PCR; TCRdb's version includes in-frame clones alone and lacks a portion of them. Of 77,000 or so clones listed, roughly 90% are singletons. This material consisted of PBMCs, taken 98 days after intestinal transplantation. The receptor set was obtained from a human patient who received an intestinal transplant, so some T cells may come from the graft donor. CDR3s include the opening cysteine and the closing phenylalanine or tryptophan. The D gene is left open where the match is weak. A row's size may be missing; if present it is once, few, many or a size class.

d_call	v_call	clone_size	j_call	cdr3_nt	cdr3_aa
TRBD2	TRBV29-1	once	TRBJ2-7	TGCAGCGTCAGCGGGAACTCCTACGAGCAGTACTTC	CSVSGNSYEQYF
NA	TRBV2	NA	TRBJ2-5	TGTGCCAGCAGTGTACAGAGAGAGACCCAGTACTTC	CASSVQRETQYF
TRBD2	TRBV4-2	NA	TRBJ2-3	TGTGCCAGCAGCCAAGATGAGGGCCGCGGGGGGGTGGCAGATACGCAGTATTTT	CASSQDEGRGGVADTQYF
NA	TRBV4-2	NA	TRBJ1-5	TGTGCCAGCAGCCAAGAGGAGGTCAGCAATCAGCCCCAGCATTTT	CASSQEEVSNQPQHF
NA	TRBV28	NA	TRBJ2-1	TGTGCCAGCAGTTTATTGGGGGCGTTCTACAATGAGCAGTTCTTC	CASSLLGAFYNEQFF
TRBD2	TRBV4-1	few	TRBJ2-3	TGCGCCAGCAGCCATAAGGGGGGCACCAGCGGGGGGACAGATACGCAGTATTTT	CASSHKGGTSGGTDTQYF
NA	TRBV19	NA	TRBJ2-2	TGTGCCAGTAGTATGGCCCCGTTGGCCGGGGAGCTGTTTTTT	CASSMAPLAGELFF
NA	TRBV5-6	NA	TRBJ2-7	TGTGCCAGCAGCTTGATCCGGGAACCAGACGAGCAGTACTTC	CASSLIREPDEQYF
NA	TRBV5-8	NA	TRBJ2-4	TGTGCCAGCAGCCTGGAGGTGGGGCGTGCGGACATTCAGTACTTC	CASSLEVGRADIQYF
TRBD2	TRBV5-1	once	TRBJ2-1	TGCGCCAGCAGCTTACTTAGCGGGAGAATTGTGAATGAGCAGTTCTTC	CASSLLSGRIVNEQFF
NA	TRBV15	NA	TRBJ1-5	TGTGCCACCAGCAGAGACCGGGGATCCAATCAGCCCCAGCATTTT	CATSRDRGSNQPQHF
NA	TRBV19	NA	TRBJ1-2	TGTGCCAGTAAGAGGGGGGGCGAGGATGGCTACACCTTC	CASKRGGEDGYTF
TRBD1	TRBV6-5	NA	TRBJ1-1	TGTGCCAGCGAGACAGGGGAGAACACTGAAGCTTTCTTT	CASETGENTEAFF